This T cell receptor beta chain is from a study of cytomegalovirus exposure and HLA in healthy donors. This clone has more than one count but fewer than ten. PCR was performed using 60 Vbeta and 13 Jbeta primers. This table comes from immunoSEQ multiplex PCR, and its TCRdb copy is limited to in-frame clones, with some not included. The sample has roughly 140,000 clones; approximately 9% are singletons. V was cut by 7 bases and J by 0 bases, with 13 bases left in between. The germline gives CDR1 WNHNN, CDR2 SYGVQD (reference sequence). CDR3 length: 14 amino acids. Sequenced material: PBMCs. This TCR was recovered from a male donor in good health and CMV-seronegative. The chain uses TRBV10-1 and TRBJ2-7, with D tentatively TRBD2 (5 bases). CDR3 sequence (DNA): TGCGCCAGCATTCCCGACTACCGCTCCTACGAGCAGTACTTC. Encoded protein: CASIPDYRSYEQYF.